This T cell receptor beta chain is from a study of T cell responses to AZD1222 COVID-19 vaccine. With 5 bases removed from V and 0 bases from J, the gap between germline ends came to 11 bases. Per the germline V gene, CDR1 is SGHAT and CDR2 is FQNNGV. The CDR3 length is 15 residues. Clones were sequenced by immunoSEQ multiplex PCR, and TCRdb holds only the in-frame ones, with some missing. The table includes about 120,000 clones, around 82% detected once. The receptor comes from an adult in good health. Sequenced material: peripheral blood, taken on day 0 of AZD1222 vaccination. The chain couples TRBV11-2 to TRBJ2-1; no reliable D call. CDR3 bases: TGTGCCAGCAGCAACTCCGGCCCCTCCTACAATGAGCAGTTCTTC. Protein product: CASSNSGPSYNEQFF.